These T cell receptor beta chains were read from a single sample in a study of blood T cell repertoires in COVID-19. The assay was immunoSEQ multiplex PCR, and TCRdb's table has in-frame clones only and misses some. Of 650,000 to 800,000 clones listed, over 80% were seen once; the top ten hold under 0.3%. The sample consisted of peripheral blood. The receptors shown here come from a woman between 18 and 30 years old with acute or convalescent COVID-19. Each CDR3 is given with its conserved first and last residue.

j_call,v_call,cdr3_aa
TRBJ1-6,TRBV5-6,CASTHLPGGPLHF
TRBJ1-2,TRBV7-8,CASSSTTGAKPSYGYTF
TRBJ1-6,TRBV6-5,CASSYGRGSPLHF
TRBJ2-7,TRBV11-3,CASSHQASGHYEQYF
TRBJ2-2,TRBV6-5,CASSPLAAGELFF
TRBJ1-5,TRBV2,CASSEVRGGNQPQHF
TRBJ2-3,TRBV7-2,CASSLNVAGGTDTQYF
TRBJ2-2,TRBV5-1,CASRSGTEANTGELFF
TRBJ2-7,TRBV9,CASSPRGGVWYEQYF
TRBJ2-6,TRBV11-2,CASSLVAGETGANVLTF
TRBJ1-4,TRBV18,CASSPQLLGQNNEKLFF
TRBJ1-5,TRBV19,CASSIGGINQPQHF
TRBJ1-1,TRBV30,CAWRRQTNTEAFF
TRBJ2-1,TRBV2,CASRLGVNEQFF
TRBJ1-4,TRBV19,CASNRGLTNEKLFF
TRBJ2-7,TRBV12-5,CASAPSDRGNRYEQYF
TRBJ2-7,TRBV2,CASRGTSGGNRYEQYF
TRBJ1-5,TRBV30,CAWSKDSGHQPQHF
TRBJ2-5,TRBV6-5,CASSPGRRETQYF
TRBJ1-1,TRBV7-2,CASSLRTHNTEAFF
TRBJ2-1,TRBV9,CASSVGRGDLDEQFF
TRBJ2-6,TRBV3-1/TRBV3-2,CASSPTGTSGSSGANVLTF
TRBJ2-3,TRBV4-3,CASSHGQGRTSTDTQYF
TRBJ1-2,TRBV7-9,CASSQAGLRYGYTF
TRBJ2-7,TRBV2,CASSGGVGYEQYF
TRBJ1-2,TRBV25-1,CATTDTNYGYTF
TRBJ2-2,TRBV7-2,CASSTVAGGNTGELFF
TRBJ1-2,TRBV6-1,CASSEGSTYGYTF
TRBJ1-2,TRBV9,CASRGARYGYTF
TRBJ1-5,TRBV18,CASSPLAGQGGNQPQHF
TRBJ2-7,TRBV4-1,CASSQVMGQGHEQYF
TRBJ2-7,TRBV10-3,CAISESTESMMYF
TRBJ2-7,TRBV9,CASSPRTATYEQYF
TRBJ1-1,TRBV19,CASSPTPGTEAFF
TRBJ2-1,TRBV3-1/TRBV3-2,CASSPNGGQQFF
TRBJ1-4,TRBV29-1,CSVHTQGFNEKLFF
TRBJ2-4,TRBV9,CASSTLTGEAQYF
TRBJ2-7,TRBV9,CASSAGGLFSYEQYF
TRBJ2-7,TRBV19,CASSTGLNEQYF
.,TRBV6-5,CASSYGAGIFHEQYF
TRBJ2-1,TRBV7-3,CASSPWSSGGGSYNEQFF
TRBJ2-7,TRBV5-4,CASSLGPVEQYF
TRBJ1-2,TRBV7-6,CASSLVSTYGYTF
TRBJ1-2,TRBV6-1,CASSETGENGYTF
TRBJ1-2,TRBV4-3,CASSQWTSPSRFYGYTF
TRBJ1-1,TRBV5-4,CATSMKGGNTEAFF